This record looks at one TCR beta chain sequence and its context. What it recognizes is unknown. This sample is drawn from a study of human T cells and chemical hapten exposure. Notes on the study in general: TCRs exceeding a frequency of 1 in 1000 stayed unchanged under DPC sensitization.

As the library was built, unique molecular identifiers were attached to individual cDNA molecules. Per the original methods: Samples contained a median of roughly 93,000 TCRs, with a range of roughly 20,000 to 700,000. Using its own MiXCR run on the RACE reads, TCRdb lists one record per CDR3 protein. The V and J calls, along with clone size, are taken from TCRdb and not from the paper's own processing. Here the sample spans tens of thousands of distinct CDR3 sequences, just under 9% being singletons. Noted time point: healthy volunteer bleed at 2 weeks. Total RNA was isolated from unfractionated whole blood. The length of the CDR3 is 14 residues. Germline assignment: CDR1 LNHDA and CDR2 SQIVND (reference sequence). V was clipped by 4 bases and J by 14 bases; unmatched bases: 9.

The TCR originated in a female donor in good health. Some clones in this sample may be carry-over from other donors' samples. The rearrangement links TRBV19 to TRBJ1-6, with TRBD1 matching over 9 bases. Input material: whole blood. The CDR3 spells CASSTGTGRPALHF. CDR3 in DNA: TGTGCCAGTAGTACCGGGACAGGGCGTCCGGCCCTCCACTTT.